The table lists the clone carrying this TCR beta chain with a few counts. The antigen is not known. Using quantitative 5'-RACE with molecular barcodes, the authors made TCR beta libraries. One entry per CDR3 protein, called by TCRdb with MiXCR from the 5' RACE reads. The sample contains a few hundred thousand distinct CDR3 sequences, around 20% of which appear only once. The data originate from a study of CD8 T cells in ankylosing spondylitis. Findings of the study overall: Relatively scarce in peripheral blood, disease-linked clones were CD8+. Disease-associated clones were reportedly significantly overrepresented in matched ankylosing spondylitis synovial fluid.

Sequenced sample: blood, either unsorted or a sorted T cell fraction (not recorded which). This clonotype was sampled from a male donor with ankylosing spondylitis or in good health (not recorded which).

The CDR3 region is CANPTGWTGELFF. The CDR3 nucleotides are TGTGCCAACCCGACAGGGTGGACCGGGGAGCTGTTTTTT. The rearrangement uses TRBV12-3 or TRBV12-4 and TRBJ2-2; TRBD1 aligns across 7 bases. Germline trimming cut 10 bases from V and 5 bases from J; bases unmatched to any gene: 7. The CDR3 contains 13 residues.